The rows below give T cell receptor beta chains drawn from one sample of a study of blood T cell repertoires in COVID-19. TCRdb keeps only in-frame clones here, not all; method: immunoSEQ multiplex PCR. Of nearly 350,000 clones listed, over 75% are singletons. Sequenced material: PBMCs or T cells enriched from blood (not recorded which). The origin of the receptors is a woman younger than 45 who had recovered from COVID-19. Each CDR3 is given with its conserved first and last residue. D genes are given only for firm matches. Size values are once, few and many counts, or a class for expanded clones, and some rows have none.

J,size,D,V,DNA,CDR3
TRBJ1-3,.,.,TRBV7-6,TGTGCCAGCAGCTTAGGAGGCTCTGGAAACACCATATATTTT,CASSLGGSGNTIYF
TRBJ2-5,.,.,TRBV6-2/TRBV6-3,TGTGCCAGCAGTTTTGGAGCGGGCTACCAAGAGACCCAGTACTTC,CASSFGAGYQETQYF
TRBJ2-1,.,TRBD1,TRBV10-1,TGCGCCAGCAGGAAACTACAGGGGCCCCCAAGATCCAATGAGCAGTTCTTC,CASRKLQGPPRSNEQFF
TRBJ1-6,.,TRBD1,TRBV3-1/TRBV3-2,TGTGCCAGCAGCCAAATAGGGACAGGGCTATATAATTCACCCCTCCACTTT,CASSQIGTGLYNSPLHF
TRBJ2-1,.,.,TRBV28,TGTGCCAGCGGCGGAGCGTACAATGAGCAGTTCTTC,CASGGAYNEQFF
TRBJ1-5,.,.,TRBV5-8,TGTGCCAGCAGCTTGACAGGGAAGGTAAATCAGCCCCAGCATTTT,CASSLTGKVNQPQHF
TRBJ2-2,.,TRBD2,TRBV5-1,TGCGCCAGCAGCTTGGCGGGTCCAGGGAGGGCCGGGGAGCTGTTTTTT,CASSLAGPGRAGELFF
TRBJ1-2,.,TRBD1,TRBV10-2,TGCGCCAGCAGTGAACAGGGGGCGGCGAACTATGGCTACACCTTC,CASSEQGAANYGYTF
TRBJ2-3,.,TRBD1,TRBV19,TGTGCCAGTAGTCCCGGACAGGGAGGATTGAATACGCAGTATTTT,CASSPGQGGLNTQYF
TRBJ1-5,.,.,TRBV28,TGTGCCAGCATGGGGCCAGCGATGGGCCAGCCCCAGCATTTT,CASMGPAMGQPQHF
TRBJ2-2,.,TRBD2,TRBV7-6,TGTGCCAGCAGCGAACTCAGCGGGGGGGAAAACACCGGGGAGCTGTTTTTT,CASSELSGGENTGELFF
TRBJ1-2,once,.,TRBV10-3,TGTGCCATCAGACAGGAGACTAACTATGGCTACACCTTC,CAIRQETNYGYTF
TRBJ2-3,.,TRBD2,TRBV4-2,TGTGCCAGCAGCCACAGGACTAGCGGGGGGGCTGGCACAGATACGCAGTATTTT,CASSHRTSGGAGTDTQYF
TRBJ2-1,.,.,TRBV28,TGTGCCAGCAGTCTACCTGGGTGGCAGGGTAGGTACAATGAGCAGTTCTTC,CASSLPGWQGRYNEQFF
TRBJ2-7,.,TRBD1,TRBV27,TGTGCCAGCAGTTTTAATGCAGGGGGCGATAAGCAGTACTTC,CASSFNAGGDKQYF
TRBJ2-2,.,TRBD1,TRBV2,TGTGCCAGTCATCAGGGGGCGGCTAACACCGGGGAGCTGTTTTTT,CASHQGAANTGELFF
TRBJ2-3,.,TRBD2,TRBV27,TGTGCCAGCAGACGGACTAGCGGGGGGGCCACAGATACGCAGTATTTT,CASRRTSGGATDTQYF
TRBJ1-3,.,.,TRBV7-8,TGTGCCAGCAGCCCCACAGTCAGCTCTGGAAACACCATATATTTT,CASSPTVSSGNTIYF
TRBJ1-5,.,.,TRBV10-2,TGCGCCAGCAACACAGGGTTTAGCAATCAGCCCCAGCATTTT,CASNTGFSNQPQHF
TRBJ1-1,.,.,TRBV14,TGTGCCAGCAGAAGACAGGTGGGGACTGAAGCTTTCTTT,CASRRQVGTEAFF
TRBJ2-1,.,.,TRBV11-3,TGTGCCAGCAGCCTCAGGGACAATGAGCAGTTCTTC,CASSLRDNEQFF
TRBJ1-2,.,.,TRBV28,TGTGCCAGCAGTTCGGGGGGGCTCGGCTACACCTTC,CASSSGGLGYTF
TRBJ1-6,.,TRBD1,TRBV6-5,TGTGCCAGCAGCGAGGGACAGGGGGGTTCACCCCTCCACTTT,CASSEGQGGSPLHF
TRBJ1-2,.,.,TRBV10-3,TGTGCCATCAGTGAGTCGAGTGGACAAACCTATGGCTACACCTTC,CAISESSGQTYGYTF
TRBJ2-1,few,TRBD1,TRBV12-5,TGTGCTAGTGGGACGGACAGGGTGTCGGGGGAGCAGTTCTTC,CASGTDRVSGEQFF
TRBJ2-3,.,.,TRBV7-6,TGTGCCAGCAGCTTAGGGGCCACAGATACGCAGTATTTT,CASSLGATDTQYF
TRBJ1-1,.,TRBD1,TRBV7-8,TGTGCCAGCAGCCCGAAAAAGATCGCAGGGGGCGCCCACACTGAAGCTTTCTTT,CASSPKKIAGGAHTEAFF
TRBJ2-1,.,TRBD2,TRBV6-5,TGTGCCAGCCGTAGCGGGGTCTCCTACAATGAGCAGTTCTTC,CASRSGVSYNEQFF